This passage covers 29 T cell receptor beta chains from one sample sequenced in a study of spatial heterogeneity in lung cancer. Study-wide findings and caveats: One measure, the expanded intratumoral alpha and beta TCR count, tracked tumor mutation counts.

TCRdb redid the calling of the 5' RACE reads with MiXCR, one entry per CDR3 protein. The table includes over 5,500 distinct CDR3 sequences, 11% to 15% detected once. Their antigens are not known. Time point: sample taken at primary tumor resection. The starting material was lung tumor tissue, obtained at surgery. These receptors all come from a male donor with early-stage non-small cell lung cancer.

A note on this clonotype: This beta chain appears as a stray read in a library generated for alpha chains; its size is not informative. The CDR3 nucleotides read TGCAGTGCCCCGGACAGATCGAGCAATCAGCCCCAGCATTTT. This encodes CSAPDRSSNQPQHF. The chain links TRBV20-1 to TRBJ1-5, with D possibly matching TRBD1 (6 bases). V was trimmed by 6 bases and J by 1 base, leaving 13 bases between them. This CDR3 is 14 amino acids long. CDR1 and CDR2 (germline): DFQATT, SNEGSKA (reference sequence).

Within the sample, this clonotype is medium-sized. Being off target in a library aimed at alpha chains, this beta chain has a size of little meaning. This rearrangement joins TRBV25-1 to TRBJ2-7, with 8 nucleotides matching TRBD1. The CDR3 loop spans 13 amino acids. Germline V gives CDR1 MGHDK, CDR2 SYGVNS. J was trimmed by 6 bases and V by 3 bases; bases with no gene match: 4. This CDR3 is CASSEQGASEQYF. CDR3 sequence (DNA): TGTGCCAGCAGTGAGCAGGGGGCAAGCGAGCAGTACTTC.

Of note for this clonotype: This beta chain was picked up by a library intended for alpha chains and is off target, so its count carries little meaning. The CDR3 DNA reads TGTGCCAGCAGTTCCCCACCGGGAGGACAAGGGTACCAAGAGACCCAGTACTTC. It translates to CASSSPPGGQGYQETQYF. The V call is TRBV28, the J call TRBJ2-5, with TRBD2 matching 7 bases. Germline values: CDR1 MDHEN, CDR2 SYDVKM. The V and J ends lost 4 bases and 0 bases, in that order; junction bases with no gene match: 14. The CDR3 runs to 18 residues.

In its sample, this clonotype was seen many times. This beta chain is a stray read from a library made for alpha chains; its abundance is not meaningful. The rearrangement uses TRBV7-9 and TRBJ1-1, with D maybe TRBD1 (5 bases). This CDR3 has 13 residues. Germline V CDR1 and CDR2: SEHNR, FQNEAQ (reference sequence). The V and J ends lost 5 bases and 4 bases respectively, with 11 bases between them. The CDR3 nucleotides read TGTGCCAGCAGCGCCCAGGGTCGCACTGAAGCTTTCTTT. Protein product: CASSAQGRTEAFF.

There are many counts of this clonotype. Since the library was made to target alpha chains, this beta chain is a stray read and its abundance is not meaningful. The V gene is TRBV14, the J gene TRBJ2-5; weak D call: TRBD2 (6 bases). V was clipped by 2 bases and J by 4 bases, with 17 bases between them. Per germline, CDR1 SGHDN and CDR2 FVKESK. This CDR3 comprises 16 residues. The chain's CDR3 is CASSQSFKGGRETQYF. As DNA, the CDR3 is TGTGCCAGCAGCCAAAGTTTTAAGGGAGGACGAGAGACCCAGTACTTC.

This clonotype is medium-sized in the sample. Being off target in a library aimed at alpha chains, this beta chain has a size of little meaning. This chain connects TRBV25-1 to TRBJ2-2; 9 bases fit TRBD1. The CDR3 is made up of 14 amino acids. J lost 5 bases, V lost 8 bases, and 6 bases had no gene match. Germline loops: CDR1 MGHDK, CDR2 SYGVNS. The CDR3 sequence is CASQGQGGTGELFF. The CDR3 DNA reads TGTGCCAGCCAGGGACAGGGAGGTACCGGGGAGCTGTTTTTT.

Comment on this clonotype: This beta chain appears as a stray read in a library generated for alpha chains; its size is not informative. This chain uses TRBV10-3 with TRBJ2-5; TRBD2 matches 11 bases. The trim removed 2 bases at V and 6 bases at J, leaving 8 bases unmatched. This CDR3 contains 16 residues. Looked up from germline, CDR1 is ENHRY and CDR2 is SYGVKD. The CDR3: CAISEQTSGSGKTQYF. DNA of the CDR3: TGTGCCATCAGTGAGCAAACTAGCGGGAGCGGCAAGACCCAGTACTTC.

This clonotype ranks as medium-sized. As an off-target read in a library built for alpha chains, this beta chain has a frequency of little significance. The chain uses TRBV29-1 and TRBJ2-1; weak D call: TRBD1 (7 bases). Germline CDR1 is SQVTM and CDR2 is ANQGSEA. The CDR3 runs 14 residues. V lost 4 bases and J lost 8, with 18 bases in between. The CDR3 is CSVVEVGGGDEQFF. The CDR3 coding sequence is TGCAGCGTTGTCGAGGTCGGAGGGGGCGATGAGCAGTTCTTC.

This clonotype was picked up many times. Because the library targeted alpha chains, this beta chain is an off-target read whose size means little. The rearrangement links TRBV15 to TRBJ1-2; D is uncertain. Between the trimmed V and J ends, which lost 0 bases and 4 bases, there was a span of 9 bases. The germline V gene encodes CDR1 LNHNV and CDR2 YYDKDF (reference sequence). This CDR3 contains 14 residues. CDR3 DNA sequence: TGTGCCACCAGCAGAGATTGGTCTGTCTATGGCTACACCTTC. Residues: CATSRDWSVYGYTF.

This clonotype qualifies as medium-sized. This beta chain is off target for a library built for alpha chains, so its abundance means little. The chain joins TRBV7-2 to TRBJ2-1; TRBD2 aligns across 10 bases. V shed 6 bases and J 5 bases; nucleotides not matched to a gene: 7. This CDR3 comprises 15 residues. Germline loops: CDR1 SGHTA, CDR2 FQGNSA. The CDR3 DNA reads as TGTGCCAGCAGACCAAGCGGGAGGGCCCACAATGAGCAGTTCTTC. Amino acid sequence: CASRPSGRAHNEQFF.

For this clonotype: The library was prepared for alpha chains; this beta chain is a stray read, so its frequency means little. The rearrangement links TRBV28 to TRBJ2-7, with 14 bases fitting TRBD2. V gave up 5 bases and J gave up 5 bases; unmatched junction bases: 5. Germline loops: CDR1 MDHEN, CDR2 SYDVKM. The CDR3 is 15 amino acids. CDR3 coding DNA: TGTGCCAGCAGTCTTCGGACTAGCGGGAGGAACGAGCAGTACTTC. Translation gives CASSLRTSGRNEQYF. Together with reference TRBV28 and TRBJ2-7, the CDR3 gives the full variable domain: DVKVTQSSRYLVKRTGEKVFLECVQDMDHENMFWYRQDPGLGLRLIYFSYDVKMKEKGDIPEGYSVSREKKERFSLILESASTNQTSMYLCASSLRTSGRNEQYFGPGTRLTVT.

In its sample, this clonotype is medium-sized (0.01 to 0.1%). Because this beta chain is a stray read in a library intended to capture alpha chains, its abundance should not be given much weight. The chain joins TRBV29-1 to TRBJ2-7; the D is unclear. Between the trimmed V and J ends, which lost 6 bases and 0 bases, there was a span of 15 bases. The CDR3 spans 14 residues. Germline CDR1 is SQVTM and CDR2 is ANQGSEA. CDR3 loop: CSVSTDLSSYEQYF. The CDR3 nucleotides read TGCAGCGTCTCAACAGACCTATCCTCCTACGAGCAGTACTTC.

This clonotype ranks as medium-sized. This beta chain slipped into a library made for alpha chains as a stray read, so its size is not meaningful. The chain employs TRBV12-3 or TRBV12-4 and TRBJ2-3; 8 bases are shared with TRBD1. V lost 3 bases and J lost 2; bases outside the gene matches: 4. The CDR3 has 15 amino acids. The DNA for the CDR3 is TGTGCCAGCAGTTTCAGGGGGCGCAACACAGATACGCAGTATTTT. This gives the protein CASSFRGRNTDTQYF.

Sample share makes this clonotype medium-sized (0.01 to 0.1%). This beta chain is a stray read from a library made for alpha chains; its abundance is not meaningful. The V and J genes are TRBV10-2 and TRBJ1-2; D call uncertain. The CDR3 is 14 residues long. The V gene's germline CDR1 is WSHSY and CDR2 SAAADI. V was pared by 0 bases and J by 4 bases, with 9 bases between. CDR3 DNA: TGCGCCAGCAGTGAGTCGGCAGAGGGCTATGGCTACACCTTC. Its translation is CASSESAEGYGYTF.

Notes on this clonotype: In a library made to pick up alpha chains, this beta chain is a stray read with a size that means little. The chain combines TRBV13 with TRBJ1-6; D not resolved. There are 14 residues in the CDR3. V was pared by 8 bases and J by 0 bases, with 8 bases between. In germline, CDR1 is PRHDT, CDR2 FYEKMQ (reference sequence). CDR3 sequence: CASRRSSYNSPLHF. In nucleotides, the CDR3 is TGTGCCAGCCGCAGGAGCTCCTATAATTCACCCCTCCACTTT.

This clonotype rates as medium-sized. Because the library targeted alpha chains, this beta chain is an off-target read whose size means little. The chain carries TRBV4-1 and TRBJ1-5, with D uncertain. Trimming stripped 0 bases from V and 5 bases from J, with 11 bases between. CDR3 length: 15 residues. The V gene's germline CDR1 is MGHRA and CDR2 YSYEKL. DNA of the CDR3: TGCGCCAGCAGCCAAGATCGAGGGAAGGATCAGCCCCAGCATTTT. It codes for CASSQDRGKDQPQHF.

This clonotype ranks as medium-sized. This beta chain is a stray read from a library made for alpha chains; its abundance is not meaningful. This chain uses TRBV12-3 or TRBV12-4 with TRBJ2-7; 10 bases are a match to TRBD1. The CDR3 extends over 16 amino acids. After removal of 6 bases from V and 2 bases from J, the junction contained 10 bases not matched to a gene. The CDR3 sequence is CASSRSGTGAPYEQYF. The DNA of the CDR3 is TGTGCCAGCAGCCGATCCGGGACAGGGGCCCCCTACGAGCAGTACTTC.

Note on this clonotype: A library prepared for alpha chains yielded this beta chain as an off-target read; its size is of little meaning. The J gene is TRBJ1-1, the V gene TRBV12-3 or TRBV12-4; TRBD1 matches 7 bases. V shed 5 bases, J shed 6 bases, and the junction held 6 bases outside the gene matches. The CDR3 contains 13 residues. CDR3 residues: CASSDRDGSEAFF. The CDR3 coding sequence is TGTGCCAGCAGTGACAGGGATGGTTCTGAAGCTTTCTTT.

This clonotype was recorded many times. The library was designed around alpha chains, so this beta chain is a stray read whose abundance carries little weight. This chain uses TRBV5-4 with TRBJ2-5; D is ambiguous. V shed 2 bases and J shed 5 bases, with 4 bases lying between them. Germline CDR1 and CDR2: SGHNT and YYREEE (reference sequence). The CDR3 runs 11 residues. The CDR3 region is CASSFSETQYF. The CDR3 bases are TGTGCCAGCAGCTTCTCGGAGACCCAGTACTTC.

By its share, this clonotype is medium-sized (0.01 to 0.1%). This beta chain is a stray sequence in a library constructed for alpha chains; its clone size is not meaningful. The chain uses TRBV12-3 or TRBV12-4 and TRBJ2-5, with 12 bases matching TRBD2. Trimming at V came to 2 bases and at J to 3 bases, leaving 1 base not matched to a gene. The CDR3 loop spans 15 amino acids. CDR3 sequence: CASSLRTSGEETQYF. CDR3 DNA sequence: TGTGCCAGCAGTTTACGGACTAGCGGGGAAGAGACCCAGTACTTC.

This clonotype was seen at least ten times. Sequence at one end of the junction differs from germline and may be a read error. Being off target in a library aimed at alpha chains, this beta chain has a size of little meaning. The chain recombines TRBV7-7 with TRBJ2-3; D remains ambiguous. This CDR3 comprises 14 residues. Germline CDR1 reads SSHAT; CDR2 reads FNYEAQ (reference sequence). The CDR3 sequence is CASSLDGSTDTQYF. CDR3 coding DNA: TGTGCTAGCAGCTTAGATGGTAGCACAGATACGCAGTATTTT. Full variable domain (remainder filled in from reference TRBV7-7 and TRBJ2-3): GAGVSQSPRYKVTKRGQDVTLRCDPISSHATLYWYQQALGQGPEFLTYFNYEAQPDKSGLPSDRFSAERPEGSISTLTIQRTEQRDSAMYRCASSLDGSTDTQYFGPGTRLTVL.

This clonotype is labeled as medium-sized. The library was prepared for alpha chains; this beta chain is a stray read, so its frequency means little. The chain is built from TRBV9 and TRBJ2-7; D might be TRBD2 (5 bases). V lost 0 bases, J lost 6 bases, and 10 bases lay in between. The CDR3 spans 13 residues. The germline gives CDR1 SGDLS, CDR2 YYNGEE. The CDR3 region has the DNA TGTGCCAGCAGCGTAGATGAGGCGGGCGAGCAGTACTTC. Translating gives CASSVDEAGEQYF.

This clonotype showed up many times. With the library built for alpha chains, this beta chain is off target and its frequency is not meaningful. In DNA, the CDR3 is TGCAGCGTTGCTCGTGTAGTAGGACTAGCGCGACCTTCCTACAATGAGCAGTTCTTC. Residues: CSVARVVGLARPSYNEQFF. The chain has TRBV29-1 and TRBJ2-1; TRBD2 aligns across 9 bases. This CDR3 has 19 amino acids. Germline CDR1 is SQVTM and CDR2 is ANQGSEA. The ends lost 4 bases at V and 1 base at J; junction bases unmatched: 17.

This clonotype is deemed medium-sized (0.01 to 0.1%). With the library built for alpha chains, this beta chain is off target and its frequency is not meaningful. The rearrangement links TRBV5-1 to TRBJ2-1; 10 bases fit TRBD2. The length of the CDR3 is 17 residues. V lost 1 base to trimming and J lost 8 bases; unmatched junction nucleotides: 12. Germline values: CDR1 SGHRS, CDR2 YFSETQ. CDR3 sequence: CASSLPRLAGDTDEQFF. CDR3 coding DNA: TGCGCCAGCAGCTTGCCCCGGCTAGCGGGAGATACAGATGAGCAGTTCTTC.

This clonotype appeared many times. This beta chain is an unintended read in a library built for alpha chains; its size means little. The chain employs TRBV20-1 and TRBJ2-7, with a possible D match to TRBD2 (5 bases). CDR3 length: 12 amino acids. CDR1 DFQATT and CDR2 SNEGSKA come from the germline V gene (reference sequence). The V end was cut by 3 bases, the J end by 5 bases, with 11 bases between. The CDR3 sequence: CSASRYGDEQYF. The DNA for the CDR3 is TGCAGTGCTAGTCGCTACGGGGACGAGCAGTACTTC.

This clonotype was counted a few times. The library was prepared for alpha chains; this beta chain is a stray read, so its frequency means little. The V and J genes are TRBV29-1 and TRBJ2-7, with 10 nucleotides matching TRBD1. Trimming removed 7 bases from V and 0 bases from J; junction bases left unmatched: 15. The CDR3 loop spans 17 amino acids. Germline V CDR1 and CDR2: SQVTM, ANQGSEA. The CDR3 DNA reads as TGCAGCGCCCGAGGGTCTCCCGACAGGGGGCCCTCCTACGAGCAGTACTTC. Protein product: CSARGSPDRGPSYEQYF.

The sample holds a few counts of this clonotype. This beta chain was picked up by a library intended for alpha chains and is off target, so its count carries little meaning. The chain employs TRBV7-2 and TRBJ1-5, with D possibly matching TRBD1 (6 bases). V was cut by 1 base and J by 2 bases, with 15 bases left in between. CDR1 is SGHTA and CDR2 is FQGNSA in the germline V gene. The CDR3 runs to 17 residues. CDR3 DNA: TGTGCCAGCAGCTTAGTGGGGGGCCCAGGGGGCAATCAGCCCCAGCATTTT. Translating it yields CASSLVGGPGGNQPQHF.

This clonotype was recorded many times. Since the library was made to target alpha chains, this beta chain is a stray read and its abundance is not meaningful. The V and J genes are TRBV6-6 and TRBJ2-7, with D perhaps TRBD2 (7 bases). The CDR3 is 13 amino acids. Looked up from germline, CDR1 is MNHNY and CDR2 is SVGAGI (reference sequence). Trimming cost V 3 bases and J 8 bases, with 14 bases left between them. CDR3 sequence reads: CASSYPGGPKQYF. DNA of the CDR3: TGTGCCAGCAGTTATCCCGGGGGGCCAAAGCAGTACTTC.

This clonotype was counted many times. Within a library made for alpha chains, this beta chain is off target, and its count is uninformative. The rearrangement links TRBV7-3 to TRBJ2-2; D may be TRBD1 or TRBD2 (5 bases each). Germline CDR1 SGHTA, CDR2 FQGTGA. Trimming pared 2 bases from V and 2 bases from J, leaving 9 bases between. This CDR3 is 15 amino acids long. Here the CDR3 reads CASSLGRDNTGELFF. The CDR3 DNA reads TGTGCCAGCAGCTTAGGCAGGGACAACACCGGGGAGCTGTTTTTT.